This T cell receptor beta chain was documented in a study of human thymus T cells. Assay: immunoSEQ multiplex PCR; the TCRdb copy retains only in-frame clones and omits some. The table lists about 78,000 clones, roughly 96% of them singletons. Per the germline V gene, CDR1 is SGHRS and CDR2 is YFSETQ. V shed 4 bases and J shed 4 bases, with 17 bases lying between them. This CDR3 comprises 15 residues. Findings and limits, study-wide: Related reports documented highly overlapping thymic repertoires among unrelated individuals. What appeared biased in thymic and blood repertoires was the usage of V and J genes.

About this clone: Its antigen is unidentified.

In corrective heart surgery, resections were taken, and these provided the thymus tissue. Among the donors, all were healthy Finnish infants having corrective surgery for congenital heart defects. Sequenced material: thymus tissue. The receptor comes from a boy less than two years old with a congenital heart defect but otherwise immunologically healthy. V is TRBV5-1 and J is TRBJ1-1, with a possible D match to TRBD1 (6 bases). The CDR3 loop reads CASSPPQGSGTEAFF. In nucleotides, the CDR3 is TGCGCCAGCAGCCCACCACAGGGTTCGGGCACTGAAGCTTTCTTT.